This TCR beta chain was identified during a study of blood T cell repertoires in COVID-19. On the study more broadly: Acute-phase and convalescent COVID-19 samples originated in the United States, Italy and Spain. Nucleic acid was either cDNA or gDNA, and it came from T cells, B-cell-depleted T cells, or PBMCs.

Authors' processing steps: Using reference gene primer amplification, nucleated cell counts were estimated. Sequencing used immunoSEQ multiplex PCR; TCRdb keeps in-frame clones, though not all of them. V and J calls and clone size are those listed in that table; D and trimming were worked out from the DNA. The table lists some 140,000 clones, around 80% of them singletons. CDR1 ENHRY and CDR2 SYGVKD come from the germline V gene. Trimming removed 6 bases from V and 7 bases from J, with 13 bases in between. The CDR3 loop spans 13 amino acids. This clone has a single count. The specimen was peripheral blood. V is TRBV10-3 and J is TRBJ2-1; the D gene is possibly TRBD2 (6 bases). The receptor was isolated from a human donor in a cohort sampled during active COVID-19. The CDR3 is CAISRLVGNEQFF. CDR3 nucleotides: TGTGCCATCAGCCGACTAGTGGGGAATGAGCAGTTCTTC.